This entry features one T cell receptor (beta chain) sequence. Its antigen is not known. TCRdb's copy holds only in-frame clones and misses some; the assay was immunoSEQ multiplex PCR. The sample contains 30,000 to 40,000 clones, more than 80% of which appear only once. Germline CDR1 and CDR2: MNHEY and SMNVEV (reference sequence). The CDR3 sequence is 15 residues long. Losses at the gene ends were 6 bases for V and 1 base for J; bases not matched to a gene: 6. These data are taken from a study of radiotherapy plus CTLA-4 blockade in lung cancer. Study summary: The study recorded objective responses in roughly 18% of patients and disease control in approximately 29%. Study-level points and caveats: TCR clones of tumor origin grew in blood after radiotherapy plus ipilimumab.

The TCR originated in a human donor with non-small cell lung cancer who had stable disease on radiotherapy plus ipilimumab. The chain links TRBV27 to TRBJ1-3; 7 bases align to TRBD1. Here the sequenced sample was peripheral blood, taken from a patient treated with radiotherapy plus ipilimumab. DNA of the CDR3: TGTGCCAGCAGCTATACAGGGGATTCTGGAAACACCATATATTTT. It specifies CASSYTGDSGNTIYF.